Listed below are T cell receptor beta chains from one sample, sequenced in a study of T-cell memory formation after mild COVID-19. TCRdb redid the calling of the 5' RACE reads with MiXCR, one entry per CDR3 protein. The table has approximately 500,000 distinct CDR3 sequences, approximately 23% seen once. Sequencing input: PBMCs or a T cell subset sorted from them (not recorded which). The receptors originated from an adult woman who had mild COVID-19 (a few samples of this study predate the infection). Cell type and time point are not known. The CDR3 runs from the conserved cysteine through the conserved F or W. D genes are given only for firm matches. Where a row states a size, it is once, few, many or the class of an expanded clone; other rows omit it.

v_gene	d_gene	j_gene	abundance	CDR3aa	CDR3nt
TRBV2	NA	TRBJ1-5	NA	CASSERAGKPNQPQHF	TGTGCCAGCAGTGAAAGGGCAGGGAAGCCCAATCAGCCCCAGCATTTT
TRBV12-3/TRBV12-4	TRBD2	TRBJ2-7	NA	CASSLISGGSYEQYF	TGTGCCAGCAGTTTAATTAGCGGGGGGTCGTACGAGCAGTACTTC
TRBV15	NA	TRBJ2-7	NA	CATSSPGDGSYEQYF	TGTGCCACCAGCAGCCCCGGGGACGGCTCCTACGAGCAGTACTTC
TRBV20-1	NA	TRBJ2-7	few	CSAMLRPTYEQYF	TGCAGTGCTATGCTCCGGCCGACCTACGAGCAGTACTTC
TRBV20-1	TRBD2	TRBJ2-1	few	CSVLAGADRAIWSGGEQFF	TGCAGTGTCCTAGCGGGAGCGGATCGGGCGATCTGGAGTGGGGGTGAGCAGTTCTTC
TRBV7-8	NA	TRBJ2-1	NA	CASSSPSGPYNEQFF	TGTGCCAGCAGCTCCCCAAGCGGGCCTTACAATGAGCAGTTCTTC
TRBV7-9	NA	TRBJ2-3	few	CASSPVASTDTQYF	TGTGCCAGCAGCCCCGTGGCTAGCACAGATACGCAGTATTTT
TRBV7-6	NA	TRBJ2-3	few	CASSFGPRDTQYF	TGTGCCAGCAGCTTTGGGCCTCGGGATACGCAGTATTTT
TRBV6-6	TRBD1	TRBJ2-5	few	CASRYDRGLGETQYF	TGTGCCAGCAGATACGACAGGGGGTTGGGAGAGACCCAGTACTTC
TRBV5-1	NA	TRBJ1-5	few	CASSHRGGGDQPQHF	TGCGCCAGCAGCCACCGTGGGGGGGGCGATCAGCCCCAGCATTTT
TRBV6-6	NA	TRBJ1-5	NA	CASSPDGINQPQHF	TGTGCCAGCAGTCCGGACGGAATCAATCAGCCCCAGCATTTT
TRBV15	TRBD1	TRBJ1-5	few	CATSSKGGKPDQPQHF	TGTGCCACCAGCAGTAAAGGGGGCAAGCCGGATCAGCCCCAGCATTTT
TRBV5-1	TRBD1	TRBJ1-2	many	CASSEGAADGYTF	TGCGCCAGCAGCGAGGGGGCAGCGGATGGCTACACCTTC
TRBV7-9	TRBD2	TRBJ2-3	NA	CASHGSGRTDTQYF	TGTGCCAGCCACGGTAGCGGGAGGACAGATACGCAGTATTTT
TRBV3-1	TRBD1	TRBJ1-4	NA	CASRAGGSEEKLFF	TGTGCCAGCAGGGCAGGGGGCTCCGAAGAAAAACTGTTTTTT
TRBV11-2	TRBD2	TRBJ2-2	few	CASSFSGRAGTGELFF	TGTGCCAGCAGCTTCAGCGGGAGGGCGGGCACCGGGGAGCTGTTTTTT
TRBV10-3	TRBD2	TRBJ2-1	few	CATLGTSGIKEQFF	TGTGCCACCCTCGGGACTAGCGGGATCAAGGAGCAGTTCTTC
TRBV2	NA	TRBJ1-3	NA	CASSEKYSGNTIYF	TGTGCCAGCAGTGAGAAATACTCTGGAAACACCATATATTTT
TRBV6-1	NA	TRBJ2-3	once	CASSEVDIGGTDTQYF	TGTGCCAGCAGTGAAGTGGATATCGGCGGCACAGATACGCAGTATTTT
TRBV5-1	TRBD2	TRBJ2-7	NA	CASNPSGGSGEQYF	TGCGCCAGCAATCCCTCCGGGGGGAGTGGCGAGCAGTACTTC
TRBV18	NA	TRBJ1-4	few	CASSSIQGSTNEKLFF	TGTGCCAGCTCATCGATACAGGGTTCAACTAATGAAAAACTGTTTTTT
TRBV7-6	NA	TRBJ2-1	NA	CASSLALAGPRGSYNEQFF	TGTGCCAGCAGCTTAGCGCTGGCGGGACCAAGGGGCTCCTACAATGAGCAGTTCTTC